The clone carrying this T cell receptor beta chain appeared a few times. The record originates from a study of blood T cell repertoires in COVID-19. Study details: T cells, B-cell-depleted T cells, or PBMCs supplied cDNA or gDNA.

All enrollees were roughly 18 to 100 years old and from around 25 US areas. Self-reported history from a screening survey and questionnaire set each donor's cohort. Authors' analysis steps: Using reference gene primer amplification, nucleated cell counts were estimated. TCRdb's table, derived via immunoSEQ multiplex PCR, lists solely in-frame clones and lacks some. The V and J calls and clone size were taken over from that table, and D and trimming were inferred from the DNA. The sample has a few hundred thousand clones; about 86% are singletons. Trimming shortened V by 3 bases and J by 6 bases, and 12 bases separated the two germline ends. Germline V gene data show CDR1 as MNHEY and CDR2 as SMNVEV (reference sequence). The CDR3 contains 14 residues.

The chain links TRBV27 to TRBJ2-1; D may be TRBD2 (7 bases). The sequencing sample was made of PBMCs or T cells enriched from blood (not recorded which). The TCR was taken from a man aged 25-45 years with acute COVID-19. The CDR3 DNA sequence: TGTGCCAGCAGTTTTGGGGGGGCTACCAATGAGCAGTTCTTC. Protein: CASSFGGATNEQFF.